Below are 4 T cell receptor beta chains sequenced from a single sample in a study of T cells in Graves' hyperthyroidism and ophthalmopathy. Authors of the study amplified TCR beta CDR3 regions from RNA transcripts. HTBI primers were employed in a first-round RT-PCR of the TCR CDR3. TCRdb re-called the multiplex PCR reads through MiXCR, storing one row per CDR3 protein. The sample includes approximately 430,000 distinct CDR3 sequences, roughly 14% of them seen just once. Specimen: blood. The receptors come from a woman under 30 with Graves' hyperthyroidism.

The V and J genes are TRBV5-1 and TRBJ1-3, with TRBD1 matching 8 bases. Germline CDR1 SGHRS, CDR2 YFSETQ. This CDR3 comprises 15 residues. After removal of 0 bases from V and 5 bases from J, the junction contained 4 bases not matched to a gene. The CDR3, as DNA: TGCGCCAGCAGCTTGGAAACAGGGGGGAGAAACACCATATATTTT. This codes for CASSLETGGRNTIYF.

This clonotype was observed at least ten times. The genes are TRBV12-3 or TRBV12-4 and TRBJ2-3; D remains unclear. The CDR3 covers 13 residues. V lost 5 bases to trimming and J lost 7 bases, with 13 bases between them. In DNA, the CDR3 is TGTGCCAGCAGTCCAACCGAGGCAAATACGCAGTATTTT. This translates into CASSPTEANTQYF.

The V and J genes are TRBV9 and TRBJ2-5; 8 bases fit TRBD2. CDR1 SGDLS and CDR2 YYNGEE come from the germline V gene. The CDR3 sequence is 17 residues long. The junction had 10 bases not matched to a gene; V was cut back by 0 bases and J by 3 bases. DNA of the CDR3: TGTGCCAGCAGCGTAGATCCGGGGGGACTAGTAGAAGAGACCCAGTACTTC. Encoded protein: CASSVDPGGLVEETQYF.

This chain uses TRBV7-3 with TRBJ2-1; 8 nucleotides align to TRBD1. This CDR3 is built from 12 residues. J lost 8 bases, V lost 5 bases, and 2 bases had no gene match. Per the germline V gene, CDR1 is SGHTA and CDR2 is FQGTGA. As DNA, the CDR3 is TGTGCCAGCAGCCGACAGGGGTATGAGCAGTTCTTC. This gives the protein CASSRQGYEQFF. The variable domain in full, with the rest retrieved from reference TRBV7-3 and TRBJ2-1, is GAGVSQTPSNKVTEKGKYVELRCDPISGHTALYWYRQSLGQGPEFLIYFQGTGAADDSGLPNDRFFAVRPEGSVSTLKIQRTERGDSAVYLCASSRQGYEQFFGPGTRLTVL.